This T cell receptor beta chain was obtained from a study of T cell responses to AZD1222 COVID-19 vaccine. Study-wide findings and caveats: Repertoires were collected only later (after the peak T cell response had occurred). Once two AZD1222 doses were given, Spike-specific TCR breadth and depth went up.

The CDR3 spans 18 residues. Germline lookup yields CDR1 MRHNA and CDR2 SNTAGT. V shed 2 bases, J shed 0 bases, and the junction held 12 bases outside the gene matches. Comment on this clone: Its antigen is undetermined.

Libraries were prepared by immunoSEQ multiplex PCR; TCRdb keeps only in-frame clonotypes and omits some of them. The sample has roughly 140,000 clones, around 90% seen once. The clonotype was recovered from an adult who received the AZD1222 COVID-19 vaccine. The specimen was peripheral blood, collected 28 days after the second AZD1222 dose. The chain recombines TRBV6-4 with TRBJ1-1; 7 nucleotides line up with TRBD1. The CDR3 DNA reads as TGTGCCAGCAGTGACGGAAAGGGGGCGGGGAGGATGAACACTGAAGCTTTCTTT. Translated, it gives CASSDGKGAGRMNTEAFF.